The rows below give T cell receptor beta chains drawn from one sample of a study of T-cell memory formation after mild COVID-19. TCRdb used MiXCR to reprocess the 5' RACE reads, holding one entry per CDR3 protein. The table includes about 190,000 distinct CDR3 sequences, 15% to 20% detected once. Material for sequencing was PBMCs or a T cell subset sorted from them (not recorded which). The source of these receptors is an adult woman who had mild COVID-19 (a few samples of this study predate the infection). Cell type and time point are not known. Both conserved end residues are part of each CDR3. The D gene is left open where the match is weak. Rows give clone size only sometimes, using once, few, many, or a class for an expanded clone.

V	D	J	size	CDR3	DNA
TRBV19	TRBD1	TRBJ2-6	many	CASHYRGAGANVLTF	TGTGCCAGTCATTACAGGGGAGCTGGGGCCAACGTCCTGACTTTC
TRBV29-1	.	TRBJ2-3	many	CSVDRGDTQYF	TGCAGCGTTGACAGGGGAGATACGCAGTATTTT
TRBV6-1	TRBD1	TRBJ1-5	few	CASSESGQLNQPQHF	TGTGCCAGCAGTGAATCGGGACAGCTCAATCAGCCCCAGCATTTT
TRBV7-2	.	TRBJ2-2	.	CASSPWPGGTGELFF	TGTGCCAGCAGCCCCTGGCCAGGGGGGACCGGGGAGCTGTTTTTT
TRBV6-5	.	TRBJ2-3	.	CASSPRRGDTDTQYF	TGTGCCAGCAGCCCCCGGCGGGGAGACACAGATACGCAGTATTTT
TRBV2	.	TRBJ1-5	few	CASKAFNQPQHF	TGTGCCAGCAAGGCCTTCAATCAGCCCCAGCATTTT
TRBV15	.	TRBJ2-1	few	CATSRGRTGNEQFF	TGTGCCACCAGCAGAGGAAGGACGGGGAATGAGCAGTTCTTC
TRBV29-1	.	TRBJ1-1	.	CSVEMRLDTEAFF	TGCAGCGTTGAAATGCGACTGGACACTGAAGCTTTCTTT
TRBV6-5	TRBD2	TRBJ2-1	.	CASSYSRGLAGTTVF	TGTGCCAGCAGTTACTCTAGGGGACTAGCGGGCACCACCGTCTTC
TRBV12-3/TRBV12-4	.	TRBJ2-1	few	CASSVHEGVAEQFF	TGTGCCAGCAGTGTCCACGAGGGGGTAGCTGAGCAGTTCTTC
TRBV5-1	.	TRBJ1-5	few	CASSLNPQEQPQHF	TGCGCCAGCAGCCTCAACCCCCAGGAACAGCCCCAGCATTTT
TRBV12-3/TRBV12-4	TRBD1	TRBJ1-1	few	CASSPMDRDSTEAFF	TGTGCCAGCAGCCCTATGGACAGGGATAGCACTGAAGCTTTCTTT
TRBV6-2/TRBV6-3	.	TRBJ2-1	many	CASSDLVAQNRGSSYNEQFF	TGTGCCAGCAGTGACCTTGTCGCTCAGAATCGGGGGAGCTCCTACAATGAGCAGTTCTTC
TRBV7-8	.	TRBJ2-1	few	CASSLVSSPRHEQFF	TGTGCCAGCAGCTTAGTTTCTAGCCCGCGGCATGAGCAGTTCTTC
TRBV12-3/TRBV12-4	TRBD2	TRBJ2-2	few	CASRPRTSGPLKTGELFF	TGTGCCAGCAGACCCCGGACTAGCGGACCCCTCAAGACCGGGGAGCTGTTTTTT
TRBV24-1	TRBD1	TRBJ1-5	many	CATSDSRQGWGPQHF	TGTGCCACCAGTGATTCGCGACAGGGGTGGGGGCCCCAGCATTTT
TRBV29-1	.	TRBJ1-3	few	CSVRAGNTIYF	TGCAGCGTTAGGGCTGGAAACACCATATATTTT
TRBV5-6	.	TRBJ2-7	.	CASSLDRVPYEQYF	TGTGCCAGCAGCTTGGACAGGGTACCCTACGAGCAGTACTTC
TRBV29-1	.	TRBJ2-5	.	CSVPDFSSGTGQETQYF	TGCAGCGTGCCCGATTTTAGCTCCGGGACTGGACAAGAGACCCAGTACTTC
TRBV12-3/TRBV12-4	.	TRBJ1-2	.	CASSFTHRVDGYTF	TGTGCCAGCAGTTTTACTCACAGGGTTGACGGCTACACCTTC
TRBV12-3/TRBV12-4	.	TRBJ1-1	few	CASSLYIGTKAFF	TGTGCCAGCAGTTTATACATAGGGACTAAAGCTTTCTTT
TRBV5-6	.	TRBJ2-3	.	CASSFLGDTQYF	TGTGCCAGCAGCTTCCTTGGAGATACGCAGTATTTT
TRBV28	.	TRBJ1-4	once	CASSPGGAVEKLFF	TGTGCCAGCAGTCCCGGGGGGGCGGTCGAAAAACTGTTTTTT
TRBV7-9	.	TRBJ2-1	few	CASSPLGWQSGEQFF	TGTGCCAGCAGCCCCCTAGGGTGGCAATCGGGCGAGCAGTTCTTC